This T cell receptor (beta chain) originates from a study of T cells in Graves' hyperthyroidism and ophthalmopathy. RNA transcripts provided the source from which TCR beta CDR3 regions were amplified. RT-PCR in the first round (using the HTBI primer set) targeted the TCR CDR3. TCRdb reprocessed the multiplex PCR reads via MiXCR and lists one record per CDR3 protein. Of some 360,000 distinct CDR3 sequences in the sample, approximately 13% were seen once. This clonotype has more than one count but fewer than ten. Its antigen is unknown. Study results and limitations: Ophthalmopathy got predicted by the model a median 6.5 months before its onset.

CDR1 ENHRY and CDR2 SYGVKD come from the germline V gene. Unmatched junction bases numbered 9, after V lost 2 bases and J lost 9 bases. The CDR3 runs 15 residues. Investigators excluded patients with uncontrolled infection, other autoimmune disease, pregnancy or lactation. Diagnoses were made from clinical symptoms, serum measures (thyroxine and TRAb), thyroid ultrasound and orbital computed tomography. V gene TRBV10-3 combines with J gene TRBJ2-1, with 8 bases identical to TRBD1. The TCR originated in an older woman with Graves' hyperthyroidism. Sequencing was done on a sample of blood. CDR3 sequence (DNA): TGTGCCATCAGTGAGCCGGACAGGGTTCGGGGTGAGCAGTTCTTC. It translates to CAISEPDRVRGEQFF.